Reported below is one TCR beta chain. The antigen is undetermined. This specimen comes from a study of shared clonotypes between healthy human individuals. Only CD45RO-negative cells positively selected for CCR7 counted as naive CD8 cells, so terminally differentiated effector memory CD45RA+ cells were excluded. Overall study findings and caveats: Naive subsets generally exceeded memory subsets in estimated richness.

For sorted subsets, approximately 0.2 ug DNA per replicate equaled 30,000 or so T cell genomes. The assay was immunoSEQ multiplex PCR, and TCRdb's table has in-frame clones only and misses some. The table lists 1.5 million to 2.5 million clones, about 95% of them singletons. Looked up from germline, CDR1 is SGHDT and CDR2 is YYEEEE. Trimming left V 7 bases short and J 1 base short, with 10 bases between. The CDR3 spans 13 residues. The specimen sequenced was naive CD8+ T cells sorted from blood. This chain connects TRBV5-6 to TRBJ2-3; D remains unclear. The receptor's source is a man younger than 35 in good health. CDR3 DNA sequence: TGTGCCAGCCTATTTTCACGCACAGATACGCAGTATTTT. This sequence encodes CASLFSRTDTQYF.